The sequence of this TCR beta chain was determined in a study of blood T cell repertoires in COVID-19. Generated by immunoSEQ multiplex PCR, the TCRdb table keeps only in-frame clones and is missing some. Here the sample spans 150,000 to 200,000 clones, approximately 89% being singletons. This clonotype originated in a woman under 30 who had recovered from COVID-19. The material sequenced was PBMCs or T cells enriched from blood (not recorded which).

The CDR3, as DNA: TGTGCCAGCTCACCAGAGGTAACACTAAAAGAAGCTTTCTTT. Its protein is CASSPEVTLKEAFF. The chain recombines TRBV18 with TRBJ1-1; D is ambiguous. The CDR3 spans 14 residues. Trimming took 2 bases from V and 8 from J, leaving 15 bases between them. Per the germline V gene, CDR1 is KGHSH and CDR2 is LQKENI.